The 12 T cell receptor beta chains reported below all come from one sample, sequenced in a study of T cell responses to AZD1222 COVID-19 vaccine. TCRdb keeps only in-frame clones here, not all; method: immunoSEQ multiplex PCR. The data show about 85,000 clones, with 75% to 95% seen just once and approximately 8% held by the top ten. This material consisted of peripheral blood, taken 28 days after the second AZD1222 dose. The receptor set was obtained from an adult who received the AZD1222 COVID-19 vaccine.

The V gene is TRBV12-3 or TRBV12-4, the J gene TRBJ1-5, with no clear D. Deletions cut 2 bases from V and 3 bases from J, with 2 bases between. The CDR3 is 12 amino acids. CDR3 coding DNA: TGTGCCAGCAGTTTACCCAATCAGCCCCAGCATTTT. This codes for CASSLPNQPQHF.

This chain uses TRBV10-3 with TRBJ2-3, with D unclear. CDR3 length: 13 residues. Germline V CDR1 and CDR2: ENHRY, SYGVKD. Trimming pared 2 bases from V and 2 bases from J, leaving 5 bases between. In nucleotides, the CDR3 is TGTGCCATCAGTGAGGGAAACACAGATACGCAGTATTTT. Protein: CAISEGNTDTQYF.

This sequence joins TRBV10-3 and TRBJ2-7; 9 bases are shared with TRBD2. The CDR3 runs 15 residues. J gave up 2 bases and V 4 bases, and 6 bases lay outside the gene matches. Germline assignment: CDR1 ENHRY and CDR2 SYGVKD. CDR3 DNA: TGTGCCATCAGTGGGCTAGCGGGGCAAACCTACGAGCAGTACTTC. This gives the protein CAISGLAGQTYEQYF.

This clone was counted a few times. The rearrangement joins TRBV7-9 to TRBJ2-1, with unresolved D. V was shortened by 8 bases and J by 9 bases, with 8 bases between the two germline ends. The CDR3 sequence is 10 residues long. CDR1 SEHNR and CDR2 FQNEAQ come from the germline V gene (reference sequence). CDR3 sequence reads: CASLYGEQFF. The CDR3 coding sequence is TGTGCCAGCTTGTACGGTGAGCAGTTCTTC.

The chain employs TRBV30 and TRBJ1-5; the D is unclear. The CDR3 runs to 13 residues. CDR1 GTSNPN and CDR2 SVGIG come from the germline V gene (reference sequence). Trimming removed 0 bases at V and 7 bases at J, with 10 bases between. The CDR3 spells CAWSVIRGQPQHF. The CDR3 DNA is TGTGCCTGGAGTGTTATCAGAGGCCAGCCCCAGCATTTT.

This sequence joins TRBV10-2 and TRBJ1-1, with TRBD1 matching over 7 bases. There are 16 residues in the CDR3. The J segment lost 2 bases and the V segment lost 3 bases, leaving 9 bases of the junction unmatched. The germline V gene encodes CDR1 WSHSY and CDR2 SAAADI. The CDR3 protein is CASSEGDRETNTEAFF. CDR3 DNA: TGCGCCAGCAGTGAAGGTGACAGGGAGACTAACACTGAAGCTTTCTTT.

The chain couples TRBV3-1 (or the pseudogene TRBV3-2) to TRBJ2-5; TRBD2 might be the D (6 bases). Trimming pared 3 bases from V and 5 bases from J, leaving 19 bases between. The CDR3 loop spans 16 amino acids. Germline CDR1 reads LGHDT; CDR2 reads YNNKEL (reference sequence). CDR3 coding DNA: TGTGCCAGCAGCCAGCCCCCGGGACTCTTGGGGGAGACCCAGTACTTC. Translation gives CASSQPPGLLGETQYF.

The rearrangement joins TRBV4-1 to TRBJ1-2; no clear D gene. The CDR3 runs to 14 residues. Germline V gives CDR1 MGHRA, CDR2 YSYEKL. Trimming pared 2 bases from V and 8 bases from J, leaving 15 bases between. CDR3 in amino acids: CASSQNEWVQGYTF. CDR3 nucleotide sequence: TGCGCCAGCAGCCAAAATGAGTGGGTACAGGGCTACACCTTC.

The V gene is TRBV28, the J gene TRBJ2-4; 7 bases are shared with TRBD1. Germline V gene sequence: CDR1 MDHEN, CDR2 SYDVKM. Trimming removed 2 bases from V and 6 bases from J; junction bases left unmatched: 1. CDR3 length equals 13 residues. CDR3 sequence (DNA): TGTGCCAGCAGTTTAAACAGGGGAAACATTCAGTACTTC. Protein: CASSLNRGNIQYF.

J is TRBJ1-1 and V is TRBV15, with D maybe TRBD1 (5 bases). Trimming removed 1 base at V and 0 bases at J, with 6 bases between. Germline V gene lookup returns CDR1 LNHNV and CDR2 YYDKDF (reference sequence). The length of the CDR3 is 14 residues. CDR3 sequence (DNA): TGTGCCACCAGCAGAGGACAGCTGAACACTGAAGCTTTCTTT. Its translation: CATSRGQLNTEAFF.

The chain combines TRBV7-2 with TRBJ2-7; D gene unclear. V was trimmed by 0 bases and J by 4 bases, leaving 10 bases between them. This CDR3 comprises 14 residues. Germline CDR1 reads SGHTA; CDR2 reads FQGNSA. In DNA form, the CDR3 reads TGTGCCAGCAGCTTAGCGCCGGGTGTGTACGAGCAGTACTTC. This sequence encodes CASSLAPGVYEQYF.

The J gene is TRBJ1-6, the V gene TRBV5-4; possibly TRBD1 for D (6 bases). CDR3 length: 14 amino acids. Trimming stripped 4 bases from V and 6 bases from J, with 11 bases between. Germline CDR1 and CDR2: SGHNT and YYREEE (reference sequence). CDR3 bases: TGTGCCAGCAGCCAACAGGGAACTAATTCACCCCTCCACTTT. Its protein product is CASSQQGTNSPLHF.